These 4 T cell receptor beta chains were all obtained from the same sample, sequenced in a study of blood T cell repertoires in COVID-19. Profiling relied on immunoSEQ multiplex PCR, and the TCRdb table lists in-frame clones only, not all of them. The table shows around 100,000 clones, with nearly 90% occurring only once. Source material: peripheral blood. These receptors were taken from a man in his fifties or sixties with active COVID-19.

A single count supports this clone. V is TRBV5-8 and J is TRBJ2-1; the match to TRBD2 covers 8 bases. V lost 1 base to trimming and J lost 2 bases; unmatched junction nucleotides: 5. Germline V gives CDR1 SGHTS, CDR2 YDEGEE. CDR3 size: 16 residues. CDR3: CASSLLAGITYNEQFF. The CDR3 coding sequence is TGTGCCAGCAGCTTGTTAGCGGGGATAACCTACAATGAGCAGTTCTTC.

The chain couples TRBV5-6 to TRBJ2-7; the match to TRBD1 covers 7 bases. CDR1 and CDR2 (germline): SGHDT, YYEEEE. With V trimmed by 0 bases and J by 2 bases, 2 bases remained unmatched. The CDR3 covers 14 residues. The CDR3, as DNA: TGTGCCAGCAGCTTGGTGCAGGGGGCCTACGAGCAGTACTTC. It yields the protein CASSLVQGAYEQYF.

The rearrangement uses TRBV6-1 and TRBJ1-2, with D perhaps TRBD1 (6 bases). Trimming pared 0 bases from V and 8 bases from J, leaving 16 bases between. Germline CDR1 reads MNHNS; CDR2 reads SASEGT. This CDR3 has 15 amino acids. The CDR3 region is CASSEAGRGNGGYTF. The CDR3 bases are TGTGCCAGCAGTGAAGCGGGCAGGGGAAATGGCGGCTACACCTTC.

The chain joins TRBV7-9 to TRBJ1-5, with no clear D. Germline V gives CDR1 SEHNR, CDR2 FQNEAQ (reference sequence). CDR3 length: 13 residues. Trimming removed 3 bases from V and 1 base from J, with 4 bases in between. This CDR3 is CASSFQSNQPQHF. The CDR3 DNA is TGTGCCAGCAGCTTCCAGAGCAATCAGCCCCAGCATTTT.